The next 10 T cell receptor beta chains were all read from a single sample in a study of beta chain features in type 1 diabetes. Reverse transcription of all isolated RNA meant that expressed TCRB transcripts were sequenced. Method: immunoSEQ multiplex PCR; TCRdb's copy keeps in-frame clones and lacks some. The data hold a few hundred thousand clones, with roughly 15% observed a single time. The source material was naive CD4+ T cells from blood. The receptors were gathered from a woman under 30 in good health.

This clone was observed a handful of times. The CDR3 protein is CASSQDWSYGYTF. The CDR3 DNA reads as TGTGCCAGCAGCCAAGATTGGAGCTATGGCTACACCTTC. The J gene is TRBJ1-2, the V gene TRBV14; no firm D call. Germline assignment: CDR1 SGHDN and CDR2 FVKESK. This CDR3 has 13 residues. V lost 0 bases and J 4 bases, leaving 6 bases between the germline ends. The full variable domain, in which reference TRBV14 and TRBJ1-2 provide the parts outside the CDR3, is EAGVTQFPSHSVIEKGQTVTLRCDPISGHDNLYWYRRVMGKEIKFLLHFVKESKQDESGMPNNRFLAERTGGTYSTLKVQPAELEDSGVYFCASSQDWSYGYTFGSGTRLTVV.

This clone was counted only a few times. The chain uses TRBV29-1 and TRBJ2-7; a weak D match, TRBD2 (6 bases). The CDR3 is 14 residues long. CDR1 is SQVTM, CDR2 ANQGSEA, per germline. Trimming removed 6 bases from V and 1 base from J, with 16 bases in between. The CDR3 reads CSVSGGAVSYEQYF. The CDR3 DNA reads as TGCAGCGTCTCAGGCGGGGCTGTATCCTACGAGCAGTACTTC.

The J gene is TRBJ1-1, the V gene TRBV6-6; tentative D call: TRBD1 (5 bases). This CDR3 contains 13 residues. CDR1 MNHNY and CDR2 SVGAGI come from the germline V gene (reference sequence). The germline V and J ends were trimmed by 10 bases and 3 bases, with 15 bases remaining between them. CDR3 residues: CATLRGGDTEAFF. The CDR3 DNA follows: TGTGCCACCCTACGGGGAGGGGACACTGAAGCTTTCTTT.

V and J are TRBV5-1 and TRBJ2-6, with TRBD1 identical over 9 bases. The germline V gene has CDR1 SGHRS and CDR2 YFSETQ. This CDR3 is built from 17 residues. V was clipped by 4 bases and J by 3 bases; unmatched bases: 8. The CDR3 sequence: CASSGTQGAYGANVLTF. CDR3 in DNA: TGCGCCAGCAGCGGGACACAGGGGGCCTATGGGGCCAACGTCCTGACTTTC. Drawing the rest from reference TRBV5-1 and TRBJ2-6, the complete variable domain is KAGVTQTPRYLIKTRGQQVTLSCSPISGHRSVSWYQQTPGQGLQFLFEYFSETQRNKGNFPGRFSGRQFSNSRSEMNVSTLELGDSALYLCASSGTQGAYGANVLTFGAGSRLTVL.

The rearrangement links TRBV7-6 to TRBJ1-2, with D perhaps matching TRBD1 (5 bases). This CDR3 comprises 15 residues. The V end lost 5 bases, the J end lost 9 bases, and 22 bases lay between the germline ends. Germline V gene data show CDR1 as SGHVS and CDR2 as FNYEAQ. This CDR3 reads CASSHPPGSRRSYTF. In nucleotides, the CDR3 is TGTGCCAGCAGCCATCCTCCAGGGTCCCGCCGCAGCTACACCTTC.

This rearrangement joins TRBV15 to TRBJ1-2; TRBD1 is a possible D gene (5 bases). V shed 0 bases and J shed 6 bases, with 14 bases lying between them. The CDR3 extends over 15 amino acids. Germline assignment: CDR1 LNHNV and CDR2 YYDKDF (reference sequence). This CDR3 reads CATSRDGAGRNGYTF. For the CDR3, the DNA is TGTGCCACCAGCAGAGATGGGGCAGGGCGTAATGGCTACACCTTC.

This chain uses TRBV27 with TRBJ1-2; D is possibly TRBD1 (6 bases). V was cut by 6 bases and J by 2 bases, with 10 bases left in between. CDR1 and CDR2 from the germline V gene are MNHEY and SMNVEV (reference sequence). This CDR3 comprises 13 residues. The CDR3 protein is CASRRQENYGYTF. The CDR3 DNA reads as TGTGCCAGCAGAAGACAGGAAAACTATGGCTACACCTTC.

This rearrangement joins TRBV7-9 to TRBJ1-4; D unresolved. Trimming took off 2 bases at V and 8 bases at J, with 12 bases between the two ends. The CDR3 contains 14 residues. In germline, CDR1 is SEHNR, CDR2 FQNEAQ (reference sequence). The CDR3 bases are TGTGCCAGCAGCTTAAGCGCAGCCCAGGAAAAACTGTTTTTT. It encodes CASSLSAAQEKLFF.

There are a few counts of this clone. The V gene is TRBV21-1, the J gene TRBJ1-1; the table's D call, TRBD1, was not checked against the DNA. TRBV21-1 is classified as a pseudogene. CDR3 length: 12 residues. CDR3 residues: CASSKGQGGAFF. The CDR3, as DNA: TGTGCCAGCAGCAAAGGACAGGGGGGAGCTTTCTTT.

This chain uses TRBV25-1 with TRBJ2-3, with TRBD1 matching 9 bases. Germline V gene data show CDR1 as MGHDK and CDR2 as SYGVNS. The V gene end was trimmed by 8 bases and the J gene end by 2 bases; junction bases not matched to a gene: 11. The CDR3 is 16 amino acids. This chain's CDR3 is CASGGRTGASTDTQYF. DNA for the CDR3: TGTGCCAGCGGGGGGAGGACAGGGGCTTCCACAGATACGCAGTATTTT. Combining the CDR3 with reference TRBV25-1 and TRBJ2-3 gives the whole variable domain EADIYQTPRYLVIGTGKKITLECSQTMGHDKMYWYQQDPGMELHLIHYSYGVNSTEKGDLSSESTVSRIRTEHFPLTLESARPSHTSQYLCASGGRTGASTDTQYFGPGTRLTVL.